These 29 T cell receptor beta chains came from one sample sequenced in a study of T-cell memory formation after mild COVID-19. TCRdb fed the 5' RACE reads into MiXCR, producing one record per CDR3 protein. This table holds about 400,000 distinct CDR3 sequences, more than 15% found once. The source material was PBMCs or a T cell subset sorted from them (not recorded which). These receptors all come from a man aged 18 to 29 who had mild COVID-19 (a few samples of this study predate the infection). Cell type and time point are not known.

This chain joins TRBV15 and TRBJ2-5; the D gene is possibly TRBD2 (6 bases). In germline, CDR1 is LNHNV, CDR2 YYDKDF (reference sequence). The CDR3 loop spans 15 amino acids. V lost 6 bases, J lost 5 bases, and 19 bases lay in between. The CDR3 region has the DNA TGTGCCACCAGGCCCCCGGGACTGGGACGGGAGACCCAGTACTTC. Amino acid sequence: CATRPPGLGRETQYF. The full variable domain, its missing parts supplied by reference TRBV15 and TRBJ2-5, is DAMVIQNPRYQVTQFGKPVTLSCSQTLNHNVMYWYQQKSSQAPKLLFHYYDKDFNNEADTPDNFQSRRPNTSFCFLDIRSPGLGDTAMYLCATRPPGLGRETQYFGPGTRLLVL.

The chain combines TRBV7-2 with TRBJ2-1; TRBD1 matches at 8 bases. With 6 bases clipped from V and 4 bases from J, the junction kept 11 bases outside the gene matches. The V gene's germline CDR1 is SGHTA and CDR2 FQGNSA. There are 16 residues in the CDR3. The CDR3 bases are TGTGCCAGCAGTCTGCTCCGGGACAGGCGTTACAATGAGCAGTTCTTC. It translates to CASSLLRDRRYNEQFF.

The chain joins TRBV18 to TRBJ2-7; D unclear. The CDR3 covers 10 residues. V lost 3 bases and J 6 bases, leaving 3 bases between the germline ends. From germline, CDR1 is KGHSH and CDR2 LQKENI. CDR3 nucleotide sequence: TGTGCCAGCTCACCTTCCGAGCAGTACGTC. Protein: CASSPSEQYV.

This clonotype was counted many times. The rearrangement links TRBV7-9 to TRBJ2-3; D gene ambiguous. The germline V gene encodes CDR1 SEHNR and CDR2 FQNEAQ (reference sequence). This CDR3 has 14 residues. V was trimmed by 9 bases and J by 1 base, leaving 14 bases between them. The CDR3 is CARQAIRGTDTQYF. The CDR3 region has the DNA TGTGCCAGGCAGGCCATCCGAGGCACAGATACGCAGTATTTT. Looking up the rest from reference TRBV7-9 and TRBJ2-3 gives the full variable domain: DTGVSQNPRHKITKRGQNVTFRCDPISEHNRLYWYRQTLGQGPEFLTYFQNEAQLEKSRLLSDRFSAERPKGSFSTLEIQRTEQGDSAMYLCARQAIRGTDTQYFGPGTRLTVL.

This clonotype was detected a few times. The chain has TRBV7-2 and TRBJ2-7; D gene unclear. This CDR3 comprises 13 residues. Per germline, CDR1 SGHTA and CDR2 FQGNSA. V was pared by 5 bases and J by 4 bases, with 12 bases between. The CDR3 protein is CASSIDPPYEQYF. The DNA for the CDR3 is TGTGCCAGCAGCATCGACCCGCCTTACGAGCAGTACTTC.

In this sample, this clonotype turned up a few times. The chain has TRBV7-6 and TRBJ2-1, with unresolved D. Trimming removed 4 bases from V and 0 bases from J, with 7 bases in between. The CDR3 sequence is 14 residues long. Germline loops: CDR1 SGHVS, CDR2 FNYEAQ. CDR3 protein: CASSSDPSYNEQFF. Here the CDR3 DNA reads TGTGCCAGCAGCTCGGACCCCTCCTACAATGAGCAGTTCTTC.

A few counts support this clonotype. The chain uses TRBV12-3 or TRBV12-4 and TRBJ2-3; 7 bases align to TRBD2. V shed 3 bases and J 0 bases; nucleotides not matched to a gene: 6. The CDR3 sequence is 16 residues long. The CDR3 loop is CASSLFRGVSTDTQYF. Here the CDR3 DNA reads TGTGCCAGCAGTTTGTTCCGGGGGGTCAGCACAGATACGCAGTATTTT.

The table lists this clonotype with a few counts. V gene TRBV15 combines with J gene TRBJ2-7, with no clear D. With 6 bases removed from V and 0 bases from J, the gap between germline ends came to 12 bases. Germline loops: CDR1 LNHNV, CDR2 YYDKDF (reference sequence). The CDR3 runs 14 residues. This chain's CDR3 is CATRESSPSYEQYV. DNA of the CDR3: TGTGCCACCAGGGAGAGTTCCCCCTCCTACGAGCAGTACGTC.

This clonotype has a count of ten or more. The V gene is TRBV6-2 or TRBV6-3, the J gene TRBJ1-1; no definite D call. The V and J ends lost 5 bases and 2 bases respectively, with 6 bases between them. The CDR3 has 12 residues. Germline CDR1 is MNHEY and CDR2 is SVGEGT. CDR3 loop: CASSARNTEAFF. The CDR3, as DNA: TGTGCCAGCAGTGCACGCAACACTGAAGCTTTCTTT.

J is TRBJ2-2 and V is TRBV15; 7 bases line up with TRBD1. This CDR3 comprises 14 residues. Looked up from germline, CDR1 is LNHNV and CDR2 is YYDKDF (reference sequence). With 5 bases clipped from V and 6 bases from J, the junction kept 6 bases outside the gene matches. CDR3 DNA sequence: TGTGCCACCAGCGTAACAGGGGCGGCCGGGGAGCTGTTTTTT. Translated, it gives CATSVTGAAGELFF.

This clonotype occurred a few times. The chain has TRBV7-2 and TRBJ1-6, with D unresolved. In germline, CDR1 is SGHTA, CDR2 FQGNSA. V was trimmed by 1 base and J by 9 bases, leaving 10 bases between them. CDR3 length: 14 residues. The CDR3 is CASSLEAVSSPLHF. CDR3 nucleotide sequence: TGTGCCAGCAGCTTAGAGGCAGTATCTTCACCCCTCCACTTT.

The chain joins TRBV28 to TRBJ2-5, with D maybe TRBD1 (6 bases). V was trimmed by 8 bases and J by 0 bases, leaving 10 bases between them. Germline V gene sequence: CDR1 MDHEN, CDR2 SYDVKM. This CDR3 is 13 amino acids long. The CDR3: CASGDTYQETQYF. In DNA form, the CDR3 reads TGTGCCAGCGGGGACACCTACCAAGAGACCCAGTACTTC.

The rearrangement joins TRBV6-5 to TRBJ2-5, with TRBD2 identical over 8 bases. The CDR3 length is 15 residues. V was clipped by 2 bases and J by 5 bases; unmatched bases: 7. Germline CDR1 is MNHEY and CDR2 is SVGAGI. This CDR3 is CASSYNGGVWETQYF. The CDR3 nucleotides are TGTGCCAGCAGTTACAACGGGGGGGTTTGGGAGACCCAGTACTTC.

This clonotype was counted between two and nine times. V and J are TRBV10-3 and TRBJ2-1; 10 bases are shared with TRBD2. This CDR3 region has 15 residues. The germline V gene encodes CDR1 ENHRY and CDR2 SYGVKD. Trimming at V came to 4 bases and at J to 6 bases, leaving 6 bases not matched to a gene. In nucleotides, the CDR3 is TGTGCCATCAGTGGAGAGCGGGGGGGGCTCAATGAGCAGTTCTTC. This encodes CAISGERGGLNEQFF.

The V and J genes are TRBV9 and TRBJ2-1; TRBD2 aligns across 7 bases. Germline V gives CDR1 SGDLS, CDR2 YYNGEE. The length of the CDR3 is 15 residues. V lost 2 bases, J lost 1 base, and 3 bases stayed unmatched. CDR3: CASSVGGLSYNEQFF. CDR3 coding DNA: TGTGCCAGCAGCGTCGGGGGACTATCCTACAATGAGCAGTTCTTC. Using reference TRBV9 and TRBJ2-1 for the parts outside the CDR3, the full variable domain is DSGVTQTPKHLITATGQRVTLRCSPRSGDLSVYWYQQSLDQGLQFLIQYYNGEERAKGNILERFSAQQFPDLHSELNLSSLELGDSALYFCASSVGGLSYNEQFFGPGTRLTVL.

V gene TRBV28 combines with J gene TRBJ2-1, with TRBD2 matching 7 bases. The CDR3 has 15 amino acids. The ends lost 6 bases at V and 0 bases at J; junction bases unmatched: 5. Germline loops: CDR1 MDHEN, CDR2 SYDVKM. Here the CDR3 reads CASRLAGRSYNEQFF. The CDR3 bases are TGTGCCAGCAGATTAGCGGGCCGCTCCTACAATGAGCAGTTCTTC. Full variable domain (rest looked up from reference TRBV28 and TRBJ2-1): DVKVTQSSRYLVKRTGEKVFLECVQDMDHENMFWYRQDPGLGLRLIYFSYDVKMKEKGDIPEGYSVSREKKERFSLILESASTNQTSMYLCASRLAGRSYNEQFFGPGTRLTVL.

This clonotype was counted a few times. The chain carries TRBV7-2 and TRBJ2-7; 7 bases align to TRBD2. With 5 bases clipped from V and 2 bases from J, the junction kept 9 bases outside the gene matches. From germline, CDR1 is SGHTA and CDR2 FQGNSA. The CDR3 length is 15 residues. The CDR3 DNA is TGTGCCAGCAGCGCACGAGCGGGACTGGCCTACGAGCAGTACTTC. It translates to CASSARAGLAYEQYF. The whole variable domain, filled in from reference TRBV7-2 and TRBJ2-7, reads GAGVSQSPSNKVTEKGKDVELRCDPISGHTALYWYRQSLGQGLEFLIYFQGNSAPDKSGLPSDRFSAERTGGSVSTLTIQRTQQEDSAVYLCASSARAGLAYEQYFGPGTRLTVT.

Many counts were recorded for this clonotype. The chain links TRBV5-1 to TRBJ2-1; D is possibly TRBD2 (7 bases). The germline V and J ends were trimmed by 4 bases and 9 bases, with 20 bases remaining between them. CDR1 is SGHRS, CDR2 YFSETQ, per germline. CDR3 length: 15 residues. DNA for the CDR3: TGCGCCAGCAGCCCCGGACAGTGGGGGGGTGGTGAGCAGTTCTTC. Its translation is CASSPGQWGGGEQFF.

This clonotype was counted a few times. This chain connects TRBV6-2 or TRBV6-3 to TRBJ1-5; perhaps TRBD1 as D (5 bases). Germline assignment: CDR1 MNHEY and CDR2 SVGEGT. The V end lost 4 bases, the J end lost 7 bases, and 23 bases lay between the germline ends. This CDR3 has 17 residues. CDR3 region: CASSSRTRGTLQQPQHF. Here the CDR3 DNA reads TGTGCCAGCAGTTCTCGGACCCGGGGGACCCTTCAGCAGCCCCAGCATTTT.

J is TRBJ2-3 and V is TRBV18; the D call may be TRBD1 or TRBD2 (5 bases each). Between the trimmed V and J ends, which lost 3 bases and 4 bases, there was a span of 17 bases. The CDR3 consists of 16 residues. Germline V lookup: CDR1 KGHSH, CDR2 LQKENI. The CDR3 loop is CASSPPGQGGADTQYF. CDR3 bases: TGTGCCAGCTCACCCCCGGGGCAGGGTGGCGCAGATACGCAGTATTTT.

The V gene is TRBV20-1, the J gene TRBJ1-1; D is undetermined. The CDR3 length is 14 residues. Germline CDR1 is DFQATT and CDR2 is SNEGSKA (reference sequence). Deletions cut 3 bases from V and 0 bases from J, with 11 bases between. CDR3 protein: CSASGLWMNTEAFF. In nucleotides, the CDR3 is TGCAGTGCTAGTGGTCTCTGGATGAACACTGAAGCTTTCTTT.

The chain combines TRBV20-1 with TRBJ2-2; possible D gene TRBD1, 7 bases. CDR3 length equals 14 residues. V was pared by 5 bases and J by 5 bases, with 15 bases between. The germline V gene has CDR1 DFQATT and CDR2 SNEGSKA (reference sequence). The CDR3 DNA is TGCAGTGCTCGTCAGGGGGGCCGGACCGGGGAGCTGTTTTTT. It translates to CSARQGGRTGELFF.

This clonotype was seen a handful of times. The V and J genes are TRBV4-2 and TRBJ1-2, with D unresolved. V lost 1 base and J lost 6, with 12 bases in between. Germline V gene lookup returns CDR1 LGHNA and CDR2 YNFKEQ. This CDR3 is built from 14 residues. The DNA of the CDR3 is TGTGCCAGCAGCCAAGGCGTGAGAGAGGATGGCTACACCTTC. Its translation is CASSQGVREDGYTF.

This clonotype was observed a few times. V gene TRBV5-1 combines with J gene TRBJ2-5; D may be TRBD1 or TRBD2 (5 bases each). V was shortened by 3 bases and J by 4 bases, with 13 bases between the two germline ends. The CDR3 extends over 14 amino acids. Per germline, CDR1 SGHRS and CDR2 YFSETQ. The CDR3 region has the DNA TGCGCCAGCAGCTGGGGGTCAGGGTTAGAGACCCAGTACTTC. Translation: CASSWGSGLETQYF.

This clonotype has ten or more counts. This chain uses TRBV5-1 with TRBJ1-1; D might be TRBD1 (6 bases). This CDR3 contains 13 residues. Between the trimmed V and J ends, which lost 4 bases and 3 bases, there was a span of 10 bases. Germline CDR1 SGHRS, CDR2 YFSETQ. The CDR3 loop is CASSIGQYTEAFF. In nucleotides, the CDR3 is TGCGCCAGCAGCATCGGACAGTACACTGAAGCTTTCTTT.

The J gene is TRBJ1-5, the V gene TRBV6-1; D unclear. The CDR3 contains 15 residues. Germline V CDR1 and CDR2: MNHNS, SASEGT. V dropped 5 bases and J dropped 5 bases, with 16 bases sitting between them. The CDR3 here is CASSPRRVPDQPQHF. In DNA form, the CDR3 reads TGTGCCAGCAGTCCCCGGAGGGTCCCCGATCAGCCCCAGCATTTT.

CDR3 protein: CASSPIPGQGGEQYF. The CDR3 nucleotides read TGCGCCAGCAGCCCCATCCCGGGACAGGGAGGCGAGCAGTACTTC. The rearrangement links TRBV5-1 to TRBJ2-7; 9 nucleotides agree with TRBD1. The CDR3 runs 15 residues. Per germline, CDR1 SGHRS and CDR2 YFSETQ. The V gene end was trimmed by 4 bases and the J gene end by 6 bases; junction bases not matched to a gene: 11.

The J gene is TRBJ2-5, the V gene TRBV5-1, with 9 positions matching TRBD2. The J segment lost 8 bases and the V segment lost 4 bases, leaving 9 bases of the junction unmatched. Germline V gene lookup returns CDR1 SGHRS and CDR2 YFSETQ. CDR3 size: 14 residues. Here the CDR3 reads CASSAAGGTYTQYF. DNA for the CDR3: TGCGCCAGCAGCGCCGCGGGGGGGACCTACACCCAGTACTTC.

This rearrangement joins TRBV27 to TRBJ1-1; a weak D match, TRBD1 (5 bases). V dropped 3 bases and J dropped 2 bases, with 10 bases sitting between them. CDR1 MNHEY and CDR2 SMNVEV come from the germline V gene (reference sequence). The length of the CDR3 is 14 residues. The CDR3 DNA reads TGTGCCAGCAGTTTGGGACTTCGAAACACTGAAGCTTTCTTT. Protein: CASSLGLRNTEAFF.